This TCR beta chain was retrieved from a study of spatial heterogeneity in lung cancer. Study-level information: Among detected sequences, beta-chain ones consistently exceeded alpha-chain ones in number.

Study outcomes and limitations: Ubiquitous, expanded tumor-derived TCRs were more frequently observed in blood at resection than at follow-up.

Details on this clonotype: Its specificity is not known.

TCRdb independently ran MiXCR on the 5' RACE reads; one entry per CDR3 protein. Altogether approximately 90,000 distinct CDR3 sequences are present, around 8.6% being singletons, with the ten largest covering about 7%. Time point noted: sample taken at primary tumor resection. The input material, whole RNA from tumor, nontumor lung or frozen PBMC, was sequenced unsorted. The specimen comprised PBMCs, sampled at surgery. This TCR was sampled from a male donor with early-stage non-small cell lung cancer.

In DNA, the CDR3 is TGCAGTGCTATGATAAGGGCTGCGAACACTGAAGCTTTCTTT. Encoded protein: CSAMIRAANTEAFF. The genes are TRBV20-1 and TRBJ1-1, with D unresolved. The V gene lost 4 bases and the J gene lost 1 base, with 13 bases spanning the gap. This CDR3 spans 14 amino acids. Germline V gene sequence: CDR1 DFQATT, CDR2 SNEGSKA (reference sequence).